This T cell receptor (beta chain) was identified during a study of vaccination effects on CD4 cells after COVID-19 (dated 2022 in TCRdb). Regarding the study in general: Across the study, the median time from the second dose to post-vaccine sampling was 72 days (range 14 to 241). In the study, cultures from other donors were sequenced using the Oncomine TCR Beta short-read assay on an Illumina iSeq 100. In both COVID-19 convalescent patients and infection-naive vaccine recipients, the study compared SARS-CoV-2 spike-specific CD4+ TCR repertoires from before mRNA vaccination with those from after it. A total of around eleven COVID-19 convalescent patients and several SARS-CoV-2-naive healthy vaccine recipients were included in the full study. Beyond this particular receptor, the publication reports: The study was limited by a small number of convalescent patients, and early post-infection timepoints were lacking. In healthy vaccine recipients, vaccine-induced clones were almost all SARS-CoV-2 mono-reactive, with only 1 of 255 being cross-reactive with common cold coronaviruses. Marked clonal contraction was observed in both infection-induced and vaccine-induced clones at late post-vaccination timepoints, consistent with waning T cell responses.

Reading the germline V gene gives CDR1 MNHNS and CDR2 SASEGT. The cysteine opens and the phenylalanine closes a CDR3 of 16 amino acids. Only the CDR3 DNA is retained, 48 bases long and in frame from the first base. From V the trimming removes 4 bases and from J it removes 3 bases, while the gene matches leave 7 bases of the junction unaccounted for. The library came from the immunoSEQ multiplex PCR assay. DNA from the CD4+ T cells that had been cultured and isolated underwent TCR beta CDR3 sequencing. Per the source publication's procedure: Non-productive TCR sequences were discarded, and reads were trimmed to the CDR3 region, with only CDR3s of 7 or more amino acids retained. Antigen-specific clonotypes were identified using the MANAFEST web app by comparison of expansion in peptide wells against reference cultures. To count as positive, a clone had to show expansion at FDR<0.05 compared with the reference and with all other wells, an odds ratio above 5, and a frequency above 0.1% in two replicate wells. A clonotype was defined as cross-reactive if the clonotype was significantly expanded both in SARS-CoV-2 spike wells and in at least one common cold coronavirus spike condition. Levenshtein distance calculated with the stringdist R package was used to assess CDR3 similarity, and unrooted trees were constructed with ape in R 3.6.1. TCRdb obtained this table from immuneACCESS and retained in-frame rearrangements with V and J assigned. These tables miss some clones; where compared with another copy, unresolved V genes account for less than half of the shortfall, and the remainder is unexplained. The DNA gave D and trimming, while V, J and clone size come from that table. For this sample the table gives around 32,000 clones, of which around 70% were detected only once. The top ten hold around 12% of the sample.

In the ViraFEST assay, PBMC were stimulated with viral peptide pools, and antigen-specific CD4+ T cell clonotypes were then identified by expansion using TCR sequencing. After 10 to 11 days of culture, CD4+ T cells were isolated with the EasySep CD4+ T cell isolation kit. Two doses of either the BNT162b2 or the mRNA-1273 mRNA SARS-CoV-2 vaccine were administered to participants. Healthy vaccine recipients had no prior SARS-CoV-2 infection, confirmed by negative nucleocapsid antibodies before and after vaccination. Each well held under 2.5 million PBMC cultured in IMDM containing roughly 5% human AB serum, around 10 IU/ml IL-2 and gentamicin, along with 8 to 10 ug/ml peptides. On days 3 and 7, half of the culture medium was replaced with fresh IL-2-containing medium. Unless otherwise noted, each peptide stimulation condition was cultured in triplicate wells. Using Ficoll-Paque Plus gradient centrifugation, PBMC were separated from whole blood and then either used fresh or cryopreserved at -140C. The overlapping peptide pools covered the spike proteins of SARS-CoV-2 as well as those of the common cold coronaviruses HCoV-NL63, HCoV-OC43 and HCoV-229E. The QIAamp micro DNA kit was used to extract genomic DNA from the cultured CD4+ T cells.

About this clone itself: What antigen it recognizes has not been identified. Base quality data are lacking; no much larger clone is found one base away.

The sequence links TRBV6-1 to TRBJ1-5, with 9 junctional bases fitting TRBD1. The sample here was CD4+ T cells from PBMCs cultured with HCoV-229E spike peptides, taken after COVID-19 vaccination. Per the publication, the cell subset or site label means: HCoV-229E spike overlapping peptide pool stimulation. The receptor comes from a human donor who received a COVID-19 vaccine. The bases read TGTGCCAGCAGTGCCTCCGGGACAGGGAACAATCAGCCCCAGCATTTT. It specifies CASSASGTGNNQPQHF.